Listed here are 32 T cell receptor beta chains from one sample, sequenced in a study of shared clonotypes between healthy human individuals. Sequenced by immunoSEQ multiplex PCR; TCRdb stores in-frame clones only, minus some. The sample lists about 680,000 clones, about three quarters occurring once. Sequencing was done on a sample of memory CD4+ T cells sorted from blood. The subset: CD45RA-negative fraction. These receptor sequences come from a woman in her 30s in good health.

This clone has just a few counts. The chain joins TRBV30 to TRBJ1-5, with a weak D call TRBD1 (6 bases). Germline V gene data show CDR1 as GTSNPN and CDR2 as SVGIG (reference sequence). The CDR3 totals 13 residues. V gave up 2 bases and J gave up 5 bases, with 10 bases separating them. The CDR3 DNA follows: TGTGCCTGGAGTAGGGGGGGGCATCAGCCCCAGCATTTT. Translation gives CAWSRGGHQPQHF.

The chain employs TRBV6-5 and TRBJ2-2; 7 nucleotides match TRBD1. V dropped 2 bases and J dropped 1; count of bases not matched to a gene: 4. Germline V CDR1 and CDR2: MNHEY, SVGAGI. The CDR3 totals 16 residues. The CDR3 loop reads CASSYRAGGNTGELFF. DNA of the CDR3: TGTGCCAGCAGTTACAGGGCAGGGGGGAACACCGGGGAGCTGTTTTTT.

The CDR3 loop reads CASARRDYEQYF. The CDR3 nucleotides are TGTGCCAGCGCTAGGAGGGACTACGAGCAGTACTTC. The chain combines TRBV7-8 with TRBJ2-7; tentative D call: TRBD2 (6 bases). Germline V gene lookup returns CDR1 SGHVS and CDR2 FQNEAQ. V was trimmed by 8 bases and J by 3 bases, leaving 11 bases between them. This CDR3 region has 12 residues.

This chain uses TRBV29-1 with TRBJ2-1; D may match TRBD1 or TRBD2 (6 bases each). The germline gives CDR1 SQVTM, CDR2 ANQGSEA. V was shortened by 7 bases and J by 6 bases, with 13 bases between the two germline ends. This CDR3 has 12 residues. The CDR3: CSARGGGNEQFF. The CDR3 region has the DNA TGCAGCGCCCGCGGAGGGGGCAATGAGCAGTTCTTC.

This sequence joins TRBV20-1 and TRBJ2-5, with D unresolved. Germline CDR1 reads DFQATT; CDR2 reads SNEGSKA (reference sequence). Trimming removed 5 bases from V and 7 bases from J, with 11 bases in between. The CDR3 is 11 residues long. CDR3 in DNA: TGCAGTGCTTATAATTCGGGGACCCAGTACTTC. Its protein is CSAYNSGTQYF.

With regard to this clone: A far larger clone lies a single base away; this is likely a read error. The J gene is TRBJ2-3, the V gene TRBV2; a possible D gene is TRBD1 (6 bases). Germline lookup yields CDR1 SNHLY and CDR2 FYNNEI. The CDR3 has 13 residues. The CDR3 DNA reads TGTGCCAGCAGTAAAGCCAGGGGAGATACGCAGTATTTT. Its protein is CASSKARGDTQYF.

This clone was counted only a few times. The CDR3 region has the DNA TGTGCCAGCAGTTCCCAGGGGGAAGGTTGGAATGAGCAGTTCTTC. Protein product: CASSSQGEGWNEQFF. V gene TRBV6-5 combines with J gene TRBJ2-1; 7 nucleotides match TRBD1. This CDR3 region has 15 residues. V shed 4 bases, J shed 7 bases, and the junction held 10 bases outside the gene matches. Looked up from germline, CDR1 is MNHEY and CDR2 is SVGAGI.

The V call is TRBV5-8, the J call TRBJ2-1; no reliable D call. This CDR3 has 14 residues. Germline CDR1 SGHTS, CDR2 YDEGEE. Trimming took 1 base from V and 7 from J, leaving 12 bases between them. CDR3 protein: CASSLRAVTNEQFF. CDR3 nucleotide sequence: TGTGCCAGCAGCTTGCGGGCAGTGACTAATGAGCAGTTCTTC.

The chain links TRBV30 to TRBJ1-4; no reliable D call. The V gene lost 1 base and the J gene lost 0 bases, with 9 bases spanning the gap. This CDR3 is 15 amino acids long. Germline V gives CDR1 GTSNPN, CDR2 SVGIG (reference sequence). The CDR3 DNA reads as TGTGCCTGGAGTGCCAACATTGCAACTAATGAAAAACTGTTTTTT. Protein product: CAWSANIATNEKLFF.

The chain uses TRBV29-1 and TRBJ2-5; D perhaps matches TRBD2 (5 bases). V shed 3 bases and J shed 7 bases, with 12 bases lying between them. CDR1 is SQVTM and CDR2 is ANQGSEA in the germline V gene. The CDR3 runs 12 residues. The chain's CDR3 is CSVDREGGTQYF. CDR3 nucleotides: TGCAGCGTTGATAGAGAGGGTGGGACCCAGTACTTC.

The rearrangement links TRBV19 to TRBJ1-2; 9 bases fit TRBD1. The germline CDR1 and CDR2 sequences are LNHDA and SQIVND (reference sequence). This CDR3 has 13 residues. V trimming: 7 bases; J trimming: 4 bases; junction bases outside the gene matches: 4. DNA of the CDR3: TGTGCCAGTACAGGGACAGGGCTCTATGGCTACACCTTC. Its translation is CASTGTGLYGYTF.

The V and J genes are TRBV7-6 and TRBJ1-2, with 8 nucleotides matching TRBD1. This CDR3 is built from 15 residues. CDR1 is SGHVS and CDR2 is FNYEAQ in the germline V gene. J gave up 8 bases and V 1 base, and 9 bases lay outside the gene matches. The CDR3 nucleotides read TGTGCCAGCAGCTTAGGAGTAGGACAGGGTCGAGGCTACACCTTC. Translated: CASSLGVGQGRGYTF.

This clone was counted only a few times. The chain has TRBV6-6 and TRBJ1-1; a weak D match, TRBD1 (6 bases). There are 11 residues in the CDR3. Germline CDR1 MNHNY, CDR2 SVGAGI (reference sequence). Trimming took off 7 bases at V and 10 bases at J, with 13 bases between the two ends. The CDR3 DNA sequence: TGTGCCAGCAAAAACAGGGACGTAGCTTTCTTT. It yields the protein CASKNRDVAFF.

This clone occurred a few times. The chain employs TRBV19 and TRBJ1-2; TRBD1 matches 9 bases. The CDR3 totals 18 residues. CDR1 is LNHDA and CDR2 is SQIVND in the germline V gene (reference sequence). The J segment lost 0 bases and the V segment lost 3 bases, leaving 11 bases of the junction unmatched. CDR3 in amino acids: CASSILWTGVSTNYGYTF. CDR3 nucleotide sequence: TGTGCCAGTAGTATCCTCTGGACAGGGGTTTCGACTAACTATGGCTACACCTTC.

The CDR3 DNA follows: TGCGCCAGCAGCTTATCGGGGTTTAATGAAAAACTGTTTTTT. It is translated as CASSLSGFNEKLFF. This chain connects TRBV5-1 to TRBJ1-4; D not resolved. The CDR3 loop spans 14 amino acids. Trimming pared 2 bases from V and 4 bases from J, leaving 9 bases between. Germline V gives CDR1 SGHRS, CDR2 YFSETQ.

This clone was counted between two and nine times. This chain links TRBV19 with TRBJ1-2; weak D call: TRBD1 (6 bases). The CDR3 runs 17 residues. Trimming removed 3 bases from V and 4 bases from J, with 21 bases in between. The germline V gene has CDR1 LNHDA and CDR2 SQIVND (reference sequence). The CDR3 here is CASSISHRARTSYGYTF. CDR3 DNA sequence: TGTGCCAGTAGTATTTCGCACAGGGCCCGAACTTCCTATGGCTACACCTTC. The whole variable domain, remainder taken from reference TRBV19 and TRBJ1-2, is DGGITQSPKYLFRKEGQNVTLSCEQNLNHDAMYWYRQDPGQGLRLIYYSQIVNDFQKGDIAEGYSVSREKKESFPLTVTSAQKNPTAFYLCASSISHRARTSYGYTFGSGTRLTVV.

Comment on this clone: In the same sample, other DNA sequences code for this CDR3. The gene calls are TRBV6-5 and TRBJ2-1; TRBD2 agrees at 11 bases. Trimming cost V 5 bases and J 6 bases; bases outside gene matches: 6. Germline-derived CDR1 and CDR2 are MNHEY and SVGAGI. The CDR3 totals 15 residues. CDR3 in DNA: TGTGCCAGCAGTAAAAGGACTAGCGGGCGCAATGAGCAGTTCTTC. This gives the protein CASSKRTSGRNEQFF.

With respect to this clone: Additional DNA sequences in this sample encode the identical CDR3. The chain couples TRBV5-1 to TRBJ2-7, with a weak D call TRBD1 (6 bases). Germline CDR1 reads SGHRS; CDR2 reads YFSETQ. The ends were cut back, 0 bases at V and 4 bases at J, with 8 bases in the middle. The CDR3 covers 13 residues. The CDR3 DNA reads TGCGCCAGCAGCTTGGAACAGGGTTACGAGCAGTACTTC. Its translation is CASSLEQGYEQYF.

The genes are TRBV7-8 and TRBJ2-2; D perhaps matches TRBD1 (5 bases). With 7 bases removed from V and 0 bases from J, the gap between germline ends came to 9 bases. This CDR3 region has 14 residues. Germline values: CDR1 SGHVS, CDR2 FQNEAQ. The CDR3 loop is CASNRQTNTGELFF. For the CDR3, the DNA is TGTGCCAGCAACCGACAGACGAACACCGGGGAGCTGTTTTTT.

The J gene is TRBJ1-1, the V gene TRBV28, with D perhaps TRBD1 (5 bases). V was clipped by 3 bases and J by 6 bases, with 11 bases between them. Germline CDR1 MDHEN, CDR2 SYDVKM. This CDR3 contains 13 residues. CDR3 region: CASSLRGVAEAFF. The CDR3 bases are TGTGCCAGCAGTTTGCGGGGGGTCGCTGAAGCTTTCTTT.

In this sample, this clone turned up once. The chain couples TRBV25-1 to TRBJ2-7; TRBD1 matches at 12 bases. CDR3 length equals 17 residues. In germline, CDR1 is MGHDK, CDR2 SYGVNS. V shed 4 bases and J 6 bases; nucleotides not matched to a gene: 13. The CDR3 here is CASSAGTRGQGASEQYF. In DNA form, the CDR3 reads TGTGCCAGCAGTGCCGGAACCAGGGGACAGGGGGCTTCCGAGCAGTACTTC.

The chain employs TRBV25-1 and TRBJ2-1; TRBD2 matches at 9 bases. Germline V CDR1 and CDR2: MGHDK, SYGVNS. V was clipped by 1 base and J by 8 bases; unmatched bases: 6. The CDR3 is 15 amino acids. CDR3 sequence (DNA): TGTGCCAGCAGTGAATCGGGCGGGAGGGCTTATGAGCAGTTCTTC. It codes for CASSESGGRAYEQFF.

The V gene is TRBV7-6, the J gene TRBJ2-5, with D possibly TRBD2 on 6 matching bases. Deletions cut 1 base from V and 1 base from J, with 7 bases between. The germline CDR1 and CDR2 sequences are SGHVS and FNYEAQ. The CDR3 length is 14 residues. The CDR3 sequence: CASSLGGVQETQYF. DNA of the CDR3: TGTGCCAGCAGCTTAGGGGGGGTCCAAGAGACCCAGTACTTC.

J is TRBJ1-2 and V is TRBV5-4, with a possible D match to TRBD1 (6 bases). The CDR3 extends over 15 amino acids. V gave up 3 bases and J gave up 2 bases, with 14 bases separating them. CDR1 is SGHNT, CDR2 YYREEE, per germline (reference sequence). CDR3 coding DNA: TGTGCCAGCAGCTCCCGAGCAACAGGGAACTATGGCTACACCTTC. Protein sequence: CASSSRATGNYGYTF. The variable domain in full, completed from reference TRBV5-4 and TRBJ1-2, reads ETGVTQSPTHLIKTRGQQVTLRCSSQSGHNTVSWYQQALGQGPQFIFQYYREEENGRGNFPPRFSGLQFPNYSSELNVNALELDDSALYLCASSSRATGNYGYTFGSGTRLTVV.

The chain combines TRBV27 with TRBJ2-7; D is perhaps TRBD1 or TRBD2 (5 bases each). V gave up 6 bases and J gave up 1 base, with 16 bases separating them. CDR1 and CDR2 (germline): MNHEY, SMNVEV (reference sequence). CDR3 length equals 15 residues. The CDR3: CASRSSGTGSYEQYF. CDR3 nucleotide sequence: TGTGCCAGCAGGTCGTCCGGGACGGGGTCCTACGAGCAGTACTTC.

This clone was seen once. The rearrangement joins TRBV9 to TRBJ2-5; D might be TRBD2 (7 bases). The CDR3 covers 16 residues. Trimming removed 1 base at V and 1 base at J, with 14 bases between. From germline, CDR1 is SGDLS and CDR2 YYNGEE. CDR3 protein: CASSVLGGQVQETQYF. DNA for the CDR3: TGTGCCAGCAGCGTACTCGGGGGGCAAGTCCAAGAGACCCAGTACTTC.

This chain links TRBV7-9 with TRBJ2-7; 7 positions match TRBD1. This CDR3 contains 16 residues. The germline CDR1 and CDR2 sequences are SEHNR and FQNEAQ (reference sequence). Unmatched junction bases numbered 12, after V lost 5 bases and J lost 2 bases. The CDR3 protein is CASSPAPGGTPYEQYF. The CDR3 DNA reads TGTGCCAGCAGCCCGGCTCCAGGGGGTACTCCCTACGAGCAGTACTTC.

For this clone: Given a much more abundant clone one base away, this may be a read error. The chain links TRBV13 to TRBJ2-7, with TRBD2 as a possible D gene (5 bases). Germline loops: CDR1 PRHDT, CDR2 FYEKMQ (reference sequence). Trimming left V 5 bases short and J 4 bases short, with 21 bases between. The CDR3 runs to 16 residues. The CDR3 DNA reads TGTGCCAGCAGCCACTGCCTTGGGAGTCCACCTTACGAGCAGTACTTC. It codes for CASSHCLGSPPYEQYF.

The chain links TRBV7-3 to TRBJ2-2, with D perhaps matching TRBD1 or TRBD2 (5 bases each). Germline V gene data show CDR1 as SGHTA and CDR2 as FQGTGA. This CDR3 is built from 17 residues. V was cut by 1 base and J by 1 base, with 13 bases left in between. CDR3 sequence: CASSLSSGTRNTGELFF. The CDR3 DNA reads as TGTGCCAGCAGCTTAAGCTCCGGGACGAGGAACACCGGGGAGCTGTTTTTT.

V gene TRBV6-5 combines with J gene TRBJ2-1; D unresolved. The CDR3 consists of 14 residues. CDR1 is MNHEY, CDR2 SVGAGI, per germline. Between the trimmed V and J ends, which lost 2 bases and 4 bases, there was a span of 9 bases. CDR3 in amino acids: CASSYRPEYNEQFF. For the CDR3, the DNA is TGTGCCAGCAGTTACAGGCCTGAGTACAATGAGCAGTTCTTC.

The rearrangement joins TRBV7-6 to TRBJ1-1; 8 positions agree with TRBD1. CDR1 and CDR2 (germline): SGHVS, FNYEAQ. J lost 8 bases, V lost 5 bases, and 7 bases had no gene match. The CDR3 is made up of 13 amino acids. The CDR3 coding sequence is TGTGCCAGCAGCACGACAGGGGACGGAGAAGCTTTCTTT. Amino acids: CASSTTGDGEAFF.

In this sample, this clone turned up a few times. For the CDR3, the DNA is TGCGCCAGCAGCTTGGGTTTGAATACGCAGTATTTT. It specifies CASSLGLNTQYF. The chain recombines TRBV5-1 with TRBJ2-3; D is unresolved. V was shortened by 0 bases and J by 7 bases, with 6 bases between the two germline ends. The CDR3 totals 12 residues. Germline loops: CDR1 SGHRS, CDR2 YFSETQ.